This record covers a single TCR beta chain. Its antigen is unknown. No base quality information exists; no much larger clone differs at one position. The CDR3 runs 16 residues from the cysteine to the phenylalanine. The CDR3 DNA has 48 bases and is translated from base 1. V sheds 5 bases and J sheds 0 bases, leaving 16 bases between their ends. CDR1 SEHNR and CDR2 FQNEAQ are derived from the germline V gene (reference sequence). A patient counted as having stable Graves' hyperthyroidism if no progression to ophthalmopathy occurred over 18 months of follow-up. Hyperthyroidism patients were newly diagnosed, had a disease duration of under 2 months, and were aged 18 to 65 years. Patients with uncontrolled infections, other autoimmune diseases, pregnancy or lactation were excluded. Clinical symptoms, serum thyroxine and TRAb, thyroid ultrasound, and orbital computed tomography formed the basis for the diagnoses. PBMCs were separated from 8 to 10 ml of fresh peripheral blood using Ficoll-Paque density gradient centrifugation. Total RNA was extracted using Trizol reagent, and RNA quality was assessed on an Agilent 2100 Bioanalyzer.

These data originate in a study of T cells in Graves' hyperthyroidism and ophthalmopathy (dated 2019 in TCRdb). For the study in its entirety: Peripheral blood samples were taken at initial diagnosis, before any treatment was given. Once sampling was done, hyperthyroidism patients were given methimazole at a starting dose of 30 mg daily, whereas ophthalmopathy patients were given high-dose intravenous methylprednisolone. The study also compared thyroid tissue and blood T-cell repertoires from 6 or 7 Graves' hyperthyroidism patients. The 100 discovery patients were randomly split 7:3 into training and test sets. According to the paper, TCR Vbeta CDR3 sequencing was carried out on around 140 peripheral blood samples, which came from more than 40 ophthalmopathy, under 80 hyperthyroidism and roughly 17 progressor patients. Prospective prediction of ophthalmopathy was tested in an independent validation cohort consisting of 18 hyperthyroidism patients and 17 patients who later progressed to ophthalmopathy. A discovery cohort of fewer than 110 patients, approximately 45 with Graves' ophthalmopathy and under 60 with stable Graves' hyperthyroidism, was used to find distinguishing TCR V-J signatures. General findings and caveats noted by the study authors: A 13 V-J signature model separated ophthalmopathy from stable hyperthyroidism, with around 91% sensitivity and 81.08% specificity in cross-validation and 80%/75% in testing. No statistical method was used to fix the sample size in advance, and group allocation was not hidden from the investigators. Most expanded thyroid clonotypes (frequency above 0.001) were also detected in blood, suggesting blood repertoires may reflect thyroid immune responses. In validation, the model predicted progression to ophthalmopathy a median of around six months before onset, with about 64% sensitivity and nearly 75% specificity.

The TCR beta CDR3 regions were amplified from the RNA transcripts. The TCR CDR3 was subjected to a first round of RT-PCR using the HTBI primer set and the Qiagen OneStep RT-PCR kit. Libraries were constructed in a second round of multiplex PCR, after which size selection and purification were carried out. The libraries were sequenced on an Illumina HiSeq2000 using paired-end 100 bp reads. The original methods were these. SOAPnuke was used to process the raw data, with reads discarded if the reads contained adapters or uncalled bases, had a mean Phred below 15, or lacked an exact constant-primer or identifier match. High-quality paired reads were merged using COPE v1.2.5, and each unique nucleotide sequence was defined as a clonotype. MiTCR v1.1 was used to align the clonotypes against IMGT TRBV, TRBD and TRBJ reference segments. The analysis was restricted to V-J combinations with a frequency above 0.0001, which together covered roughly 99% of the repertoires. The TCS score was defined as F50 (clonal expansion) divided by E x V (chaos), with BLOSUM62-based TCRdist calculated between CDR3 peptides within each V-J. Welch's t-statistics and random forest reduced roughly 540 V-J features to 10 to 15, which were used in a naive Bayes classifier (R e1071). Thyroid-blood repertoire similarity was quantified with the Morisita-Horn index. Clones were called with MiXCR by TCRdb after fastp trimmed the public reads at Q25, and only in-frame beta chains were retained. All rows with the same CDR3 protein become a single entry with the most common DNA and genes. The V and J calls follow TCRdb's processing rather than the paper's. For this sample the table gives roughly 800,000 distinct CDR3 sequences, of which over 35% were detected only once. The ten most abundant clones make up approximately 10% of the sample.

This receptor chain uses TRBV7-9 and TRBJ1-1; no confident D gene assignment can be made. The sample comprised blood. This clonotype originated in a man younger than 30 with Graves' hyperthyroidism. The DNA is TGTGCCAGCAGCAGTACCACCGGACTGCTGAACACTGAAGCTTTCTTT. Its translation is CASSSTTGLLNTEAFF.